The 10 T cell receptor beta chains below all came from one sample that was sequenced in a study of Ad26.COV2.S vaccination and SARS-CoV-2 variants. Libraries were prepared by immunoSEQ multiplex PCR; TCRdb keeps only in-frame clonotypes and omits some of them. The sample consists of some 340,000 clones, more than 70% of them appearing once. The treatment here: around 19 received Ad26.COV2.S at low or high dose, single or two shots; roughly five received placebo; per-sample allocation not given. Samples came from day 63 after the first vaccine or placebo injection. The source material was peripheral blood, sampled in a trial of Ad26.COV2.S vaccine versus placebo. Receptors were obtained from a person aged 18 to 65 who received the Ad26.COV2.S COVID-19 vaccine or a placebo.

This chain uses TRBV7-6 with TRBJ1-5; D unresolved. The CDR3 consists of 14 residues. The V end was cut by 5 bases, the J end by 1 base, with 9 bases between. The germline V gene encodes CDR1 SGHVS and CDR2 FNYEAQ. CDR3 nucleotides: TGTGCCAGCAGCCTTAAAGGGAGCAATCAGCCCCAGCATTTT. Protein product: CASSLKGSNQPQHF.

The rearrangement links TRBV7-5 to TRBJ1-6; the table's TRBD1 call for D was not verified on the DNA. TRBV7-5 is a pseudogene. This CDR3 spans 17 amino acids. The CDR3 bases are TGTGTCAGAAGCACCAGGGACAGGGGATTCTATAATTCACCCCTCCACTTT. Protein: CVRSTRDRGFYNSPLHF.

The J gene is TRBJ1-2, the V gene TRBV5-6; TRBD1 agrees at 7 bases. The CDR3 totals 14 residues. With 4 bases clipped from V and 8 bases from J, the junction kept 11 bases outside the gene matches. The V gene's germline CDR1 is SGHDT and CDR2 YYEEEE. The CDR3 nucleotides are TGTGCCAGCAGCCCGACAGGGCCCTTACGGGGCTACACCTTC. As protein: CASSPTGPLRGYTF.

This CDR3 is CASSPRGGISYGYTF. CDR3 nucleotides: TGTGCCAGCAGTCCGAGGGGGGGGATCAGCTATGGCTACACCTTC. The rearrangement uses TRBV27 and TRBJ1-2, with D tentatively TRBD1 (6 bases). Looked up from germline, CDR1 is MNHEY and CDR2 is SMNVEV (reference sequence). V was shortened by 5 bases and J by 4 bases, with 17 bases between the two germline ends. The CDR3 spans 15 residues.

This chain uses TRBV12-3 or TRBV12-4 with TRBJ1-2; a weak D match, TRBD1 (5 bases). The CDR3 has 12 amino acids. V was cut by 7 bases and J by 8 bases, with 14 bases left in between. CDR3 DNA: TGTGCCAGCACTCAGAAGAGGGACGGCTACACCTTC. Its translation: CASTQKRDGYTF.

J is TRBJ1-2 and V is TRBV5-8, with 8 bases fitting TRBD1. This CDR3 contains 13 residues. The germline CDR1 and CDR2 sequences are SGHTS and YDEGEE. Unmatched junction bases numbered 7, after V lost 4 bases and J lost 8 bases. CDR3 sequence: CASSDGTGPGYTF. In DNA form, the CDR3 reads TGTGCCAGCAGCGACGGGACAGGACCGGGCTACACCTTC.

The chain has TRBV5-1 and TRBJ2-1, with TRBD1 identical over 8 bases. This CDR3 has 17 residues. V gave up 0 bases and J gave up 2 bases; unmatched junction bases: 7. Germline V gene lookup returns CDR1 SGHRS and CDR2 YFSETQ. The CDR3 coding sequence is TGCGCCAGCAGCTTGGGCCCCCAGGGGGCCGCCTACAATGAGCAGTTCTTC. Protein product: CASSLGPQGAAYNEQFF.

CDR3 region: CASRPTGQSYGYTF. The CDR3 nucleotides are TGTGCCAGCAGACCAACGGGACAGTCCTATGGCTACACCTTC. The chain employs TRBV6-6 and TRBJ1-2, with 7 bases fitting TRBD1. J gave up 4 bases and V 6 bases, and 8 bases lay outside the gene matches. CDR1 and CDR2 from the germline V gene are MNHNY and SVGAGI (reference sequence). CDR3 length: 14 residues.

The chain joins TRBV7-9 to TRBJ1-4; TRBD1 aligns across 8 bases. V lost 1 base to trimming and J lost 4 bases; unmatched junction nucleotides: 2. Germline V gene sequence: CDR1 SEHNR, CDR2 FQNEAQ (reference sequence). The CDR3 covers 15 residues. DNA for the CDR3: TGTGCCAGCAGCTTAGGACAGGGGATTAATGAAAAACTGTTTTTT. Residues: CASSLGQGINEKLFF.

The chain couples TRBV27 to TRBJ2-7; D tentatively reads TRBD1 or TRBD2 (5 bases each). Trimming took 10 bases from V and 2 from J, leaving 21 bases between them. Looked up from germline, CDR1 is MNHEY and CDR2 is SMNVEV (reference sequence). CDR3 length: 15 residues. CDR3 nucleotide sequence: TGTGCCACCCGACGGGACGTAAAAGGTCCCTACGAGCAGTACTTC. Protein: CATRRDVKGPYEQYF.